These 12 T cell receptor gamma chains were sequenced from one sample in a study of Vδ1+ human thymocytes. Study observations and caveats: In the thymus, TRG and TRD repertoires looked highly polyclonal with Gaussian CDR3 lengths.

Their specific antigens are unknown. Sequences come from RNA converted to cDNA by reverse transcription. Multiplex PCR used pooled V-gene forward primers and a constant-region reverse primer to amplify CDR3s. TCRdb reapplied CATT to the multiplex PCR reads. The repertoire includes about 27,000 gamma-chain clones, about 18% of them detected once, and 1.8% sits in the top ten. Sequenced sample: Vdelta1+ gamma-delta thymocytes from the thymus. Noted subset: FACS-sorted CD3+ TCRalphabeta- TCRVdelta1+ TCRVdelta2- thymocytes. These receptors came from a boy in the first two years of life who had congenital heart surgery.

This rearrangement joins TRGV5 to TRGJ1 or TRGJ2. The trim removed 0 bases at V and 2 bases at J, leaving 10 bases unmatched. The CDR3 runs 16 residues. CDR1 VINAFY and CDR2 YDVSNSKD come from the germline V gene. The DNA of the CDR3 is TGTGCCACCTGGGACAGGCAAGCCCCTTATTATTATAAGAAACTCTTT. Its translation: CATWDRQAPYYYKKLF.

Remarks on this clone: Other DNA variants within this sample encode the same CDR3. The chain recombines TRGV4 with TRGJ1 or TRGJ2. After removal of 0 bases from V and 2 bases from J, the junction contained 4 bases not matched to a gene. CDR3 size: 14 residues. The germline gives CDR1 EGSTGY, CDR2 YDSYTSSV. The CDR3 is CATWDGRHYYKKLF. In nucleotides, the CDR3 is TGTGCCACCTGGGATGGGCGGCATTATTATAAGAAACTCTTT.

The chain is built from TRGV9 and TRGJ1 or TRGJ2. The V gene end was trimmed by 2 bases and the J gene end by 3 bases; junction bases not matched to a gene: 7. The CDR3 consists of 14 residues. CDR1 and CDR2 from the germline V gene are GITISATS and ISYDGTV (reference sequence). DNA of the CDR3: TGTGCCTTGTGGGAGGACCAAACTTATTATAAGAAACTCTTT. It yields the protein CALWEDQTYYKKLF.

This rearrangement joins TRGV4 to TRGJ1 or TRGJ2. Germline V gene lookup returns CDR1 EGSTGY and CDR2 YDSYTSSV. V shed 0 bases, J shed 8 bases, and the junction held 10 bases outside the gene matches. This CDR3 spans 14 amino acids. The chain's CDR3 is CATWDGRSSDKKLF. CDR3 in DNA: TGTGCCACCTGGGATGGGCGTTCTTCTGATAAGAAACTCTTT.

The rearrangement uses TRGV9 and TRGJ1 or TRGJ2. After removal of 10 bases from V and 3 bases from J, the junction contained 0 bases not matched to a gene. The CDR3 is made up of 9 amino acids. CDR1 is GITISATS and CDR2 is ISYDGTV in the germline V gene (reference sequence). The CDR3 bases are TGTGCCTTTTATTATAAGAAACTCTTT. Encoded protein: CAFYYKKLF.

There are a few counts of this clone. The genes are TRGV4 and TRGJP1. The germline V gene has CDR1 EGSTGY and CDR2 YDSYTSSV. The CDR3 has 12 residues. V was pared by 6 bases and J by 4 bases, with 2 bases of the junction left unmatched. The CDR3 reads CATWNTGWFKIF. In DNA, the CDR3 is TGTGCCACCTGGAACACTGGTTGGTTCAAGATATTT.

Worth noting for this clone: In the same sample, other DNA sequences code for this CDR3. The chain is built from TRGV3 and TRGJP2. The V segment lost 3 bases and the J segment 5 bases; nucleotides outside the gene matches: 6. This CDR3 is 14 amino acids long. The germline V gene encodes CDR1 VTNTFY and CDR2 YDVSTARD (reference sequence). This chain's CDR3 is CATWDPRSDWIKTF. The CDR3 DNA is TGTGCCACCTGGGACCCTAGGAGTGATTGGATCAAGACGTTT.

Points on this clone: The sample carries other DNA sequences with the same CDR3. J is TRGJP2 and V is TRGV8. V shed 0 bases, J shed 2 bases, and the junction held 0 bases outside the gene matches. CDR1 is VENAVY, CDR2 YDSYNSRV, per germline. This CDR3 is 14 amino acids long. CDR3 in DNA: TGTGCCACCTGGGATAGGAGTAGTGATTGGATCAAGACGTTT. Protein sequence: CATWDRSSDWIKTF.

This clone was seen a few times. The V and J genes are TRGV3 and TRGJ1 or TRGJ2. Germline CDR1 and CDR2: VTNTFY and YDVSTARD (reference sequence). CDR3 length: 13 residues. With 2 bases clipped from V and 2 bases from J, the junction kept 3 bases outside the gene matches. The CDR3 sequence is CATWDTHYYKKLF. The CDR3 coding sequence is TGTGCCACCTGGGACACTCATTATTATAAGAAACTCTTT.

This rearrangement joins TRGV9 to TRGJ1 or TRGJ2. The ends lost 0 bases at V and 3 bases at J; junction bases unmatched: 8. The germline CDR1 and CDR2 sequences are GITISATS and ISYDGTV (reference sequence). The CDR3 loop spans 15 amino acids. The CDR3 bases are TGTGCCTTGTGGGAGGTGCGGAGAGGTTATTATAAGAAACTCTTT. Translated: CALWEVRRGYYKKLF.

This clone has only a few counts. V usage is TRGV4 and J usage is TRGJ1 or TRGJ2. The germline V gene encodes CDR1 EGSTGY and CDR2 YDSYTSSV. The CDR3 is made up of 9 amino acids. V was clipped by 12 bases and J by 12 bases; unmatched bases: 11. CDR3: CAALPGKLF. CDR3 nucleotide sequence: TGTGCCGCCCTGCCTGGGAAACTCTTT.

V usage is TRGV5 and J usage is TRGJ1 or TRGJ2. Germline trimming cut 3 bases from V and 5 bases from J; bases unmatched to any gene: 7. Germline CDR1 is VINAFY and CDR2 is YDVSNSKD. The CDR3 is made up of 13 amino acids. The CDR3 region has the DNA TGTGCCACCTGGGACCCTGGGAATTATAAGAAACTCTTT. Its translation is CATWDPGNYKKLF.